This T cell receptor (beta chain) was captured by sequencing in a study of T cell responses to AZD1222 COVID-19 vaccine. Regarding the study as a whole: Spike-specific TCRs gained breadth and depth after people received two AZD1222 doses.

Clones were sequenced by immunoSEQ multiplex PCR, and TCRdb holds only the in-frame ones, with some missing. The table lists 92,000 or so clones, around 91% of them singletons. Details on this clone: The antigen is unknown.

Germline V gene lookup returns CDR1 SGHTA and CDR2 FQGNSA. Trimming removed 4 bases from V and 2 bases from J, with 12 bases in between. The CDR3 runs to 14 residues. Source: peripheral blood, taken 28 days after the second AZD1222 dose. The receptor's source is an adult who received the AZD1222 COVID-19 vaccine. The chain has TRBV7-2 and TRBJ2-7; perhaps TRBD1 as D (5 bases). CDR3 sequence (DNA): TGTGCCAGCAGCTACCTGACAGCTACCTACGAGCAGTACTTC. This sequence encodes CASSYLTATYEQYF.